A single sample gave rise to the 17 T cell receptor beta chains below, sequenced in a study of radiotherapy plus CTLA-4 blockade in lung cancer. Data came from immunoSEQ multiplex PCR; TCRdb stores just in-frame clones and leaves some out. The sample has tens of thousands of clones; more than 75% are singletons. The sample here was peripheral blood, taken from a patient treated with radiotherapy plus ipilimumab. These receptors were taken from a human donor with non-small cell lung cancer that progressed on radiotherapy plus ipilimumab.

The chain employs TRBV11-3 and TRBJ1-3; TRBD1 matches at 9 bases. The V segment lost 5 bases and the J segment 2 bases; nucleotides outside the gene matches: 7. This CDR3 spans 16 amino acids. Germline V gene lookup returns CDR1 SGHNT and CDR2 YENEEA. The CDR3 coding sequence is TGTGCCAGCAGCCTCCCGGGACAGGGAGCTGGAAACACCATATATTTT. Residues: CASSLPGQGAGNTIYF. Drawing the rest from reference TRBV11-3 and TRBJ1-3, the complete variable domain is EAGVVQSPRYKIIEKKQPVAFWCNPISGHNTLYWYLQNLGQGPELLIRYENEEAVDDSQLPKDRFSAERLKGVDSTLKIQPAELGDSAVYLCASSLPGQGAGNTIYFGEGSWLTVV.

This chain joins TRBV5-1 and TRBJ2-3; D assignment may be TRBD1 or TRBD2 (5 bases each). The length of the CDR3 is 15 residues. Germline-derived CDR1 and CDR2 are SGHRS and YFSETQ. V dropped 5 bases and J dropped 2 bases, with 15 bases sitting between them. The DNA for the CDR3 is TGCGCCAGCAGAAAAGAGGGGCAGATCACAGATACGCAGTATTTT. As protein: CASRKEGQITDTQYF. Drawing the rest from reference TRBV5-1 and TRBJ2-3, the complete variable domain is KAGVTQTPRYLIKTRGQQVTLSCSPISGHRSVSWYQQTPGQGLQFLFEYFSETQRNKGNFPGRFSGRQFSNSRSEMNVSTLELGDSALYLCASRKEGQITDTQYFGPGTRLTVL.

This chain's CDR3 is CASIGTENYEQYF. Written as DNA, the CDR3 is TGTGCCAGCATTGGGACAGAAAATTACGAGCAGTACTTC. V is TRBV2 and J is TRBJ2-7; 7 positions match TRBD1. The germline gives CDR1 SNHLY, CDR2 FYNNEI. V lost 7 bases and J lost 4; bases outside the gene matches: 7. The CDR3 length is 13 residues.

This rearrangement joins TRBV6-5 to TRBJ1-2; D not certain. Germline V gene data show CDR1 as MNHEY and CDR2 as SVGAGI. CDR3 length equals 14 residues. V was pared by 2 bases and J by 4 bases, with 11 bases between. CDR3 bases: TGTGCCAGCAGTTACGAACGCACCGGCTATGGCTACACCTTC. It yields the protein CASSYERTGYGYTF.

This clone showed up just a few times. CDR3 residues: CASRLYSTAYEQYF. The CDR3 DNA follows: TGTGCCAGCAGGCTCTACTCCACAGCCTACGAGCAGTACTTC. The chain joins TRBV7-2 to TRBJ2-7; D call uncertain. The CDR3 totals 14 residues. V shed 6 bases and J shed 2 bases, with 14 bases lying between them. From germline, CDR1 is SGHTA and CDR2 FQGNSA.

J is TRBJ1-5 and V is TRBV19, with TRBD1 matching over 11 bases. The CDR3 runs to 15 residues. The V gene end was trimmed by 5 bases and the J gene end by 4 bases; junction bases not matched to a gene: 4. Per the germline V gene, CDR1 is LNHDA and CDR2 is SQIVND (reference sequence). The DNA of the CDR3 is TGTGCCAGTAGTCTCGGACAGGGGGCTAATCAGCCCCAGCATTTT. Its protein product is CASSLGQGANQPQHF.

The chain has TRBV21-1 and TRBJ1-2. TRBV21-1 corresponds to a pseudogene. This CDR3 is built from 12 residues. The CDR3 is CASSKGDGGYTF. The CDR3 DNA sequence: TGTGCCAGCAGCAAAGGAGACGGGGGCTACACCTTC.

The chain links TRBV19 to TRBJ1-6; possibly TRBD1 for D (6 bases). This CDR3 has 16 residues. Looked up from germline, CDR1 is LNHDA and CDR2 is SQIVND (reference sequence). The ends were cut back, 5 bases at V and 5 bases at J, with 16 bases in the middle. The CDR3 spells CASSGSGGDDNSPLHF. In DNA form, the CDR3 reads TGTGCCAGTAGTGGGAGTGGGGGCGACGATAATTCACCCCTCCACTTT.

V and J are TRBV5-6 and TRBJ2-1; 8 bases map to TRBD2. Losses at the gene ends were 0 bases for V and 6 bases for J; bases not matched to a gene: 5. Germline V gives CDR1 SGHDT, CDR2 YYEEEE. This CDR3 is 15 amino acids long. CDR3 amino acids: CASSLGRGAANEQFF. The CDR3, as DNA: TGTGCCAGCAGCTTGGGGCGGGGGGCCGCCAATGAGCAGTTCTTC.

The chain couples TRBV5-6 to TRBJ2-5, with D hard to call. Per germline, CDR1 SGHDT and CDR2 YYEEEE. Trimming pared 2 bases from V and 5 bases from J, leaving 13 bases between. The CDR3 spans 14 residues. CDR3 nucleotides: TGTGCCAGCAGCTTAAGGGTGCGCCGGGAGACCCAGTACTTC. Translating it yields CASSLRVRRETQYF.

V usage is TRBV29-1 and J usage is TRBJ2-1; D gene unclear. This CDR3 has 13 amino acids. V lost 4 bases and J lost 10, with 17 bases in between. Germline V gives CDR1 SQVTM, CDR2 ANQGSEA. The CDR3 DNA is TGCAGCGTTGTTGTCACCGCCTCTGGGGAGCAGTTCTTC. Translation gives CSVVVTASGEQFF.

This chain connects TRBV5-6 to TRBJ2-7; 7 bases map to TRBD1. Trimming removed 4 bases from V and 4 bases from J; junction bases left unmatched: 8. Germline CDR1 and CDR2: SGHDT and YYEEEE. The CDR3 totals 14 residues. CDR3 in DNA: TGTGCCAGCAGCACCCGACAGGGTTGGTACGAGCAGTACTTC. Translated: CASSTRQGWYEQYF.

This chain joins TRBV30 and TRBJ1-1, with a weak D call TRBD1 (5 bases). This CDR3 has 14 amino acids. Germline V gives CDR1 GTSNPN, CDR2 SVGIG (reference sequence). Between the trimmed V and J ends, which lost 5 bases and 3 bases, there was a span of 16 bases. This chain's CDR3 is CAWSIEGWYTEAFF. As DNA, the CDR3 is TGTGCCTGGTCTATAGAGGGGTGGTACACTGAAGCTTTCTTT.

This chain links TRBV27 with TRBJ1-5, with D unclear. The germline CDR1 and CDR2 sequences are MNHEY and SMNVEV (reference sequence). The CDR3 sequence is 13 residues long. Trimming cost V 5 bases and J 3 bases, with 8 bases left between them. CDR3 loop: CASSPDLNQPQHF. The CDR3 region has the DNA TGTGCCAGCAGTCCGGACCTCAATCAGCCCCAGCATTTT.

The V gene is TRBV19, the J gene TRBJ1-5, with 8 bases matching TRBD1. V shed 7 bases, J shed 4 bases, and the junction held 6 bases outside the gene matches. Germline V CDR1 and CDR2: LNHDA, SQIVND (reference sequence). The CDR3 runs 14 residues. CDR3 sequence reads: CASTPRGPNQPQHF. The DNA for the CDR3 is TGTGCCAGTACCCCCAGGGGGCCGAATCAGCCCCAGCATTTT.

V usage is TRBV5-1 and J usage is TRBJ2-3; D unclear. Germline assignment: CDR1 SGHRS and CDR2 YFSETQ. The CDR3 spans 13 residues. V lost 1 base to trimming and J lost 6 bases, with 9 bases between them. The CDR3 loop reads CASSLPTSDTQYF. The CDR3 DNA sequence: TGCGCCAGCAGCTTGCCCACTTCCGATACGCAGTATTTT.

The chain recombines TRBV10-3 with TRBJ2-1; no reliable D call. V dropped 4 bases and J dropped 4 bases, with 11 bases sitting between them. From germline, CDR1 is ENHRY and CDR2 SYGVKD. This CDR3 is built from 14 residues. CDR3: CAISGEAHYNEQFF. The CDR3 nucleotides are TGTGCCATCAGTGGGGAAGCACATTACAATGAGCAGTTCTTC.